Listed below are T cell receptor beta chains from one sample, sequenced in a study of T-cell memory formation after mild COVID-19. TCRdb used MiXCR to reprocess the 5' RACE reads, holding one entry per CDR3 protein. Altogether 390,000 or so distinct CDR3 sequences are present, about 15% being singletons, with the ten largest covering 20% to 25%. The sequenced material came from PBMCs or a T cell subset sorted from them (not recorded which). Every receptor here comes from a young man who had mild COVID-19 (a few samples of this study predate the infection). Cell type and time point are not known. The CDR3 runs from the conserved cysteine through the conserved F or W. A D gene is named only where the DNA matches it firmly. Size values are once, few and many counts, or a class for expanded clones, and some rows have none.

d_gene: TRBD1
abundance: -
j_gene: TRBJ2-2
v_gene: TRBV3-1
CDR3nt: TGTGCCAGCAGCCCCTTAGACAGGGACACCGGGGAGCTGTTTTTT
CDR3aa: CASSPLDRDTGELFF

d_gene: -
abundance: many
j_gene: TRBJ2-2
v_gene: TRBV6-6
CDR3nt: TGTGCCAGCAGTTCTATGGCGGCCAGGAACACCGGGGAGCTGTTTTTT
CDR3aa: CASSSMAARNTGELFF

d_gene: -
abundance: few
j_gene: TRBJ2-1
v_gene: TRBV9
CDR3nt: TGTGCCAGCAGCGTAGTCCCTAGTCCCGCGAGCTCCTACAATGAGCAGTTCTTC
CDR3aa: CASSVVPSPASSYNEQFF

d_gene: TRBD1
abundance: -
j_gene: TRBJ1-1
v_gene: TRBV18
CDR3nt: TGTGCCAGCCAATATGGACAGGGGGTCACTGAAGCTTTCTTT
CDR3aa: CASQYGQGVTEAFF

d_gene: TRBD1
abundance: many
j_gene: TRBJ1-2
v_gene: TRBV5-1
CDR3nt: TGTGCCAGCAGCCTCGGGACAGGTGGCTACACCTTC
CDR3aa: CASSLGTGGYTF

d_gene: TRBD2
abundance: -
j_gene: TRBJ2-1
v_gene: TRBV12-3/TRBV12-4
CDR3nt: TGTGCCAGCAGTCGATCTACCGGGGGGTTTCCGTACAATGAGCAGTTCTTC
CDR3aa: CASSRSTGGFPYNEQFF

d_gene: -
abundance: -
j_gene: TRBJ2-3
v_gene: TRBV12-3/TRBV12-4
CDR3nt: TGTGCCAGCAGCCTGCTAGCCTCCCTAACAGATACGCAGTATTTT
CDR3aa: CASSLLASLTDTQYF

d_gene: -
abundance: -
j_gene: TRBJ2-1
v_gene: TRBV9
CDR3nt: TGTGCCAGCAGCGTAGACTGGAATGAGCAGTTCTTC
CDR3aa: CASSVDWNEQFF

d_gene: -
abundance: -
j_gene: TRBJ2-3
v_gene: TRBV7-3
CDR3nt: TGTGCCAGCAGCCGTTCCGGGAGAGATACGCAGTATTTT
CDR3aa: CASSRSGRDTQYF

d_gene: TRBD2
abundance: many
j_gene: TRBJ2-2
v_gene: TRBV11-2
CDR3nt: TGTGCCAGCAGCAGTAGCGGGGGCCTGAACACCGGGGAGCTGTTTTTT
CDR3aa: CASSSSGGLNTGELFF

d_gene: TRBD2
abundance: -
j_gene: TRBJ2-3
v_gene: TRBV6-5
CDR3nt: TGTGCCAGCAGCCTGGATAGCGGGGGGGCCGGGGATACGCAGTATTTT
CDR3aa: CASSLDSGGAGDTQYF

d_gene: TRBD2
abundance: -
j_gene: TRBJ2-3
v_gene: TRBV12-3/TRBV12-4
CDR3nt: TGTGCCAGCACCGCTGGTCGGGGGGGCGCAGATACGCAGTATTTT
CDR3aa: CASTAGRGGADTQYF

d_gene: -
abundance: few
j_gene: TRBJ2-3
v_gene: TRBV7-2
CDR3nt: TGTGCCAGCAGCAACGCACTAGCAACAGATACGCAGTATTTT
CDR3aa: CASSNALATDTQYF

d_gene: TRBD2
abundance: few
j_gene: TRBJ2-4
v_gene: TRBV20-1
CDR3nt: TGCAGCGTCGGGGGAGGGACCAAAAACATTCAGTACTTC
CDR3aa: CSVGGGTKNIQYF

d_gene: TRBD1
abundance: -
j_gene: TRBJ1-2
v_gene: TRBV7-2
CDR3nt: TGTGCCAGCAGCGGTCCCGGGACAGGGGACGGCTATGGCTACACCTTC
CDR3aa: CASSGPGTGDGYGYTF

d_gene: -
abundance: once
j_gene: TRBJ1-1
v_gene: TRBV7-6
CDR3nt: TGTGCCAGCAGCTTAGCGCTCGCAGGGATGAACACTGAAGCTTTCTTT
CDR3aa: CASSLALAGMNTEAFF

d_gene: -
abundance: many
j_gene: TRBJ2-2
v_gene: TRBV12-3/TRBV12-4
CDR3nt: TGTGCCAGCAGTACCCGTCTAACCGGGGAGCTGTTTTTT
CDR3aa: CASSTRLTGELFF

d_gene: -
abundance: -
j_gene: TRBJ1-1
v_gene: TRBV5-4
CDR3nt: TGTGCCAGCCGAGAGACCCACTCGAACACTGAAGCTTTCTTT
CDR3aa: CASRETHSNTEAFF

d_gene: -
abundance: -
j_gene: TRBJ2-5
v_gene: TRBV28
CDR3nt: TGTGCCAGCAGTTTGAAGGGGCCAGAGACCCAGTACTTC
CDR3aa: CASSLKGPETQYF

d_gene: TRBD2
abundance: few
j_gene: TRBJ2-6
v_gene: TRBV29-1
CDR3nt: TGCAGCGTTGGGAGCGGGGCCTCTGGGGCCAACGTCCTGACTTTC
CDR3aa: CSVGSGASGANVLTF

d_gene: TRBD2
abundance: -
j_gene: TRBJ2-2
v_gene: TRBV12-3/TRBV12-4
CDR3nt: TGTGCCAGCAGCCGCATTCTCGGGGGGACCGGGGAGCTGTTTTTT
CDR3aa: CASSRILGGTGELFF

d_gene: -
abundance: many
j_gene: TRBJ2-1
v_gene: TRBV7-8
CDR3nt: TGTGCCAGCAGCCTCTCTTCTGAGCAGTTCTTC
CDR3aa: CASSLSSEQFF

d_gene: TRBD1
abundance: few
j_gene: TRBJ1-1
v_gene: TRBV7-9
CDR3nt: TGTGCCAGCAGCGCTTCACCAAGACAGGGGTCTGAAGCTTTCTTT
CDR3aa: CASSASPRQGSEAFF

d_gene: -
abundance: -
j_gene: TRBJ1-5
v_gene: TRBV10-3
CDR3nt: TGTGCCATCAGGGCCGCTTTCAATCAGCCCCAGCATTTT
CDR3aa: CAIRAAFNQPQHF

d_gene: -
abundance: -
j_gene: TRBJ1-6
v_gene: TRBV20-1
CDR3nt: TGCAGTGCTGGGGTTCGGCCTTCACCCCTCCACTTT
CDR3aa: CSAGVRPSPLHF

d_gene: TRBD1
abundance: few
j_gene: TRBJ1-5
v_gene: TRBV6-5
CDR3nt: TGTGCCAGCAGCCCGACAGGGGATCAGCCCCAGCATTTT
CDR3aa: CASSPTGDQPQHF

d_gene: -
abundance: -
j_gene: TRBJ2-3
v_gene: TRBV10-3
CDR3nt: TGTGCCATCAGTGAGAACGAGGCTTACACAGATACGCAGTATTTT
CDR3aa: CAISENEAYTDTQYF

d_gene: -
abundance: few
j_gene: TRBJ2-3
v_gene: TRBV7-2
CDR3nt: TGTGCCAGCAGGTGGACAGCTAGCACAGATACGCAGTATTTT
CDR3aa: CASRWTASTDTQYF

d_gene: -
abundance: -
j_gene: TRBJ2-1
v_gene: TRBV6-2/TRBV6-3
CDR3nt: TGTGCCAGCACTTTAGGACAGTACTACAATGAGCAGTTCTTC
CDR3aa: CASTLGQYYNEQFF

d_gene: -
abundance: many
j_gene: TRBJ1-1
v_gene: TRBV5-1
CDR3nt: TGCGCCAGCAGCGTACCACAGGGAGAGGGCACTGAAGCTTTCTTT
CDR3aa: CASSVPQGEGTEAFF

d_gene: -
abundance: -
j_gene: TRBJ2-7
v_gene: TRBV7-6
CDR3nt: TGTGCCAGCAGCTCCGGGATGGGCCACGAGCAGTACTTC
CDR3aa: CASSSGMGHEQYF

d_gene: -
abundance: -
j_gene: TRBJ1-2
v_gene: TRBV28
CDR3nt: TGTGCCAGCAGTTACCCCTCATTGGTAACCTTC
CDR3aa: CASSYPSLVTF

d_gene: -
abundance: -
j_gene: TRBJ2-5
v_gene: TRBV13
CDR3nt: TGTGCCAGCAGCTTATTCAGGGGCGAGACCCAGTACTTC
CDR3aa: CASSLFRGETQYF

d_gene: -
abundance: few
j_gene: TRBJ1-1
v_gene: TRBV11-2
CDR3nt: TGTGCCAGCAGCTCCCTCTCCGGGACTGAAGCTTTCTTT
CDR3aa: CASSSLSGTEAFF

d_gene: TRBD2
abundance: few
j_gene: TRBJ2-3
v_gene: TRBV10-2
CDR3nt: TGCGCCAGCAGGGGGACTAGCGGGGGCCTCACAGATACGCAGTATTTT
CDR3aa: CASRGTSGGLTDTQYF

d_gene: -
abundance: few
j_gene: TRBJ1-4
v_gene: TRBV9
CDR3nt: TGTGCCAGCAGCGTAGGGGCCACCACACTATCAACTAATGAAAAACTGTTTTTT
CDR3aa: CASSVGATTLSTNEKLFF

d_gene: TRBD1
abundance: -
j_gene: TRBJ1-1
v_gene: TRBV7-2
CDR3nt: TGTGCCAGCAGCTTAGGAACAGGGGCGCGGGTAGCTTTCTTT
CDR3aa: CASSLGTGARVAFF

d_gene: -
abundance: -
j_gene: TRBJ2-7
v_gene: TRBV6-2/TRBV6-3
CDR3nt: TGTGCCAGCAGCTCTCCCACCGCCTACGAGCAGTACTTC
CDR3aa: CASSSPTAYEQYF

d_gene: -
abundance: few
j_gene: TRBJ1-2
v_gene: TRBV10-3
CDR3nt: TGTGCCATCAGTGAGTCACAGGGACACTATGGCTACACCTTC
CDR3aa: CAISESQGHYGYTF

d_gene: TRBD1
abundance: -
j_gene: TRBJ2-5
v_gene: TRBV5-4
CDR3nt: TGTGCCAGCAGCCATCCGGGACAGGGCCTCCAAGAGACCCAGTACTTC
CDR3aa: CASSHPGQGLQETQYF

d_gene: -
abundance: -
j_gene: TRBJ2-5
v_gene: TRBV5-6
CDR3nt: TGTGCCAGCAGCCACCCCCCGGGCGGCGGGACGGAGACCCAGTACTTC
CDR3aa: CASSHPPGGGTETQYF

d_gene: -
abundance: few
j_gene: TRBJ1-1
v_gene: TRBV18
CDR3nt: TGTGCCAGCTCACCCTACAGGACCTACGACACTGAAGCTTTCTTT
CDR3aa: CASSPYRTYDTEAFF

d_gene: -
abundance: few
j_gene: TRBJ1-5
v_gene: TRBV24-1
CDR3nt: TGTGCCACCAGTGGACATTATAGCAATCAGCCCCAGCATTTT
CDR3aa: CATSGHYSNQPQHF

d_gene: TRBD1
abundance: -
j_gene: TRBJ1-3
v_gene: TRBV12-3/TRBV12-4
CDR3nt: TGTGCCAGCAGCGGACAGGTTCTCTCTGGAAACACCATATATTTT
CDR3aa: CASSGQVLSGNTIYF

d_gene: -
abundance: few
j_gene: TRBJ2-2
v_gene: TRBV7-9
CDR3nt: TGTGCCAGCAGCTTAGACCCCCAGGGAACCCTGGGCGGGGAGCTGTTTTTT
CDR3aa: CASSLDPQGTLGGELFF

d_gene: -
abundance: few
j_gene: TRBJ1-2
v_gene: TRBV15
CDR3nt: TGTGCCACCAGCAGAGAGGCCGGCGCCTATGGCTACACCTTC
CDR3aa: CATSREAGAYGYTF

d_gene: -
abundance: many
j_gene: TRBJ1-2
v_gene: TRBV5-1
CDR3nt: TGCGCCAGCAGCTTGGACCCCGCGGGGGCTGGGCGCTACACCTTC
CDR3aa: CASSLDPAGAGRYTF

d_gene: -
abundance: -
j_gene: TRBJ1-6
v_gene: TRBV11-2
CDR3nt: TGTGCCAGCAGCTTCGGGTGGGCACGCTATAATTCACCCCTCCACTTT
CDR3aa: CASSFGWARYNSPLHF

d_gene: TRBD2
abundance: -
j_gene: TRBJ2-5
v_gene: TRBV24-1
CDR3nt: TGTGACACCAGTGATTCAGCGGGGGCTGGGGAGACCCAGTACTTC
CDR3aa: CDTSDSAGAGETQYF

d_gene: TRBD1
abundance: -
j_gene: TRBJ1-6
v_gene: TRBV7-2
CDR3nt: TGTGCCAGCAGCTTATTCGGGACAGCTAATTCACCCCTCCACTTT
CDR3aa: CASSLFGTANSPLHF

d_gene: -
abundance: few
j_gene: TRBJ2-7
v_gene: TRBV27
CDR3nt: TGTGCCAGCAGAGGATGGGGGGAGACCTACGAGCAGTACTTC
CDR3aa: CASRGWGETYEQYF

d_gene: -
abundance: -
j_gene: TRBJ2-2
v_gene: TRBV2
CDR3nt: TGTGCCAGCAGTGAACTTCCAGGGTCGTACACCGGGGAGCTGTTTTTT
CDR3aa: CASSELPGSYTGELFF

d_gene: -
abundance: few
j_gene: TRBJ1-5
v_gene: TRBV6-2/TRBV6-3
CDR3nt: TGTGCCAGCAGTTTCCCCCGGGCCCGGGGCAATCAGCCCCAGCATTTT
CDR3aa: CASSFPRARGNQPQHF

d_gene: -
abundance: few
j_gene: TRBJ2-5
v_gene: TRBV7-9
CDR3nt: TGTGCCAGCAGCCCCCGGGACTTAGGGGGGCAGACCCAGTACTTC
CDR3aa: CASSPRDLGGQTQYF

d_gene: -
abundance: -
j_gene: TRBJ1-1
v_gene: TRBV12-3/TRBV12-4
CDR3nt: TGTGCCAGCAGGAATATACGGGGGGGAGGTGAAGCTTTCTTT
CDR3aa: CASRNIRGGGEAFF